The T cell receptor (beta chain) described here comes from a study of beta chain features in type 1 diabetes. The isolated RNA, all of it, was reverse transcribed, so expressed TCRB transcripts were what got sequenced. Sequencing used immunoSEQ multiplex PCR; TCRdb keeps in-frame clones, though not all of them. The sample lists 300,000 to 400,000 clones; roughly 8% were seen once. This clone was observed a handful of times. Looked up from germline, CDR1 is SGHDT and CDR2 is YYEEEE. The trim removed 1 base at V and 4 bases at J, leaving 0 bases unmatched. The CDR3 is 13 residues long. V gene TRBV5-6 combines with J gene TRBJ2-7, with 9 bases fitting TRBD2. This sequence originates from a woman between 18 and 29 years old in good health. Sample: central memory CD4+ T cells from blood. The CDR3 is CASSLTSGYEQYF. The CDR3 DNA reads as TGTGCCAGCAGCTTGACTAGCGGGTACGAGCAGTACTTC.